The 6 T cell receptor beta chains reported below all come from one sample, sequenced in a study of identical twins. TCRdb itself ran the 5' RACE reads through MiXCR, one entry per CDR3 protein. Found here are about 190,000 distinct CDR3 sequences, about 16% of them singletons; the top ten hold 40%. These same records also appear under a second study, on T cells expressing NK-cell markers.

Sequenced input: CD8+ T cells sorted from blood. These TCRs come from a woman younger than 35 in good health.

The chain has TRBV7-6 and TRBJ2-3; D is undetermined. From germline, CDR1 is SGHVS and CDR2 FNYEAQ. Trimming took off 2 bases at V and 0 bases at J, with 6 bases between the two ends. The CDR3 sequence is 14 residues long. The CDR3: CASSLLRSTDTQYF. The CDR3 nucleotides are TGTGCCAGCAGCTTACTTCGGAGCACAGATACGCAGTATTTT.

This clonotype was seen at least ten times. J is TRBJ2-1 and V is TRBV4-2; 7 bases fit TRBD2. Germline V gene sequence: CDR1 LGHNA, CDR2 YNFKEQ. The CDR3 spans 14 residues. V trimming: 4 bases; J trimming: 9 bases; junction bases outside the gene matches: 9. This CDR3 reads CASSPEWGGGEQFF. The CDR3 region has the DNA TGTGCCAGCAGCCCAGAGTGGGGGGGGGGTGAGCAGTTCTTC.

This chain links TRBV11-2 with TRBJ2-7; a weak D match, TRBD1 (5 bases). The CDR3 is 13 amino acids. The germline V gene has CDR1 SGHAT and CDR2 FQNNGV. V lost 3 bases and J lost 4, with 10 bases in between. This chain's CDR3 is CASSLYSGYEQYF. The CDR3 nucleotides read TGTGCCAGCAGCTTGTACTCAGGGTACGAGCAGTACTTC.

This clonotype came up a few times. The chain is built from TRBV29-1 and TRBJ2-3; 7 nucleotides agree with TRBD1. The CDR3 contains 14 residues. Looked up from germline, CDR1 is SQVTM and CDR2 is ANQGSEA. The J segment lost 2 bases and the V segment lost 3 bases, leaving 5 bases of the junction unmatched. The CDR3 spells CSVDLDRHTDTQYF. CDR3 nucleotide sequence: TGCAGCGTTGATTTGGACAGGCACACAGATACGCAGTATTTT.

The J gene is TRBJ2-7, the V gene TRBV19; D unclear. CDR1 is LNHDA, CDR2 SQIVND, per germline (reference sequence). CDR3 length: 11 residues. V was trimmed by 3 bases and J by 6 bases, leaving 6 bases between them. The CDR3 protein is CASSMGIEQYF. The CDR3 coding sequence is TGTGCCAGTAGTATGGGGATCGAGCAGTACTTC.

The chain carries TRBV12-3 or TRBV12-4 and TRBJ2-7; 9 bases match TRBD2. The CDR3 has 15 amino acids. V lost 3 bases, J lost 1 base, and 4 bases stayed unmatched. The CDR3, as DNA: TGTGCCAGCAGTTTTTGGGCGGGAGGGTCCTACGAGCAGTACTTC. It yields the protein CASSFWAGGSYEQYF.